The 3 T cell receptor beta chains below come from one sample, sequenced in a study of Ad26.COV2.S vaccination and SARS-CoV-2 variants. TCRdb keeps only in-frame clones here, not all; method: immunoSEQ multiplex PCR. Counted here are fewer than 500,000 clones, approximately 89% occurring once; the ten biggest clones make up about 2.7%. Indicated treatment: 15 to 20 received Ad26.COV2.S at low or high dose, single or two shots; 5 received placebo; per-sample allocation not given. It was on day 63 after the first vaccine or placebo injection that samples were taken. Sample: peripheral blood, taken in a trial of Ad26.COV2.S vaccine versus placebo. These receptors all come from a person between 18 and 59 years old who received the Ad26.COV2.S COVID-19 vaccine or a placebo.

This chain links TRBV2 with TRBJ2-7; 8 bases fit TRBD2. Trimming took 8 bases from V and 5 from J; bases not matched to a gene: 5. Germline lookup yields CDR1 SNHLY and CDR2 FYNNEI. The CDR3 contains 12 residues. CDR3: CASGGLAHEQYF. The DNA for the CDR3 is TGTGCCAGCGGAGGACTAGCCCACGAGCAGTACTTC.

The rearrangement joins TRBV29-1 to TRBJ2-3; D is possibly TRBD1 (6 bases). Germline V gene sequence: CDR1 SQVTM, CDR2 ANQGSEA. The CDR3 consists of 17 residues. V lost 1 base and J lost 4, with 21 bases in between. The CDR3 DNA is TGCAGCGTTGAAGGGGCCTCGTCAGGCAGGGGATCAGATACGCAGTATTTT. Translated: CSVEGASSGRGSDTQYF.

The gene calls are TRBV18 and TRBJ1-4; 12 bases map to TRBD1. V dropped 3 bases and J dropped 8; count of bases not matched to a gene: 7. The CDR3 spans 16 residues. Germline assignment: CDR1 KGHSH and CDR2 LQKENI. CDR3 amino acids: CASSPGTGGGREKLFF. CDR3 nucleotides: TGTGCCAGCTCACCGGGGACAGGGGGCGGCAGAGAAAAACTGTTTTTT.